This T cell receptor beta chain was recorded in a study of human T cells and chemical hapten exposure. TCRdb called the RACE reads again in MiXCR, with one record for every CDR3 protein. In the table there are 150,000 to 200,000 distinct CDR3 sequences, about a fifth of which are singletons. Time point denoted: patch test 1, 2 weeks after DPC sensitization. Treatment of the sample: therapeutic diphenylcyclopropenone sensitization with weekly scalp DPC. CDR3 length equals 12 residues. From germline, CDR1 is SNHLY and CDR2 FYNNEI. Trimming shortened V by 5 bases and J by 2 bases, and 6 bases separated the two germline ends.

The clonotype originates from a woman aged 45-60 years with alopecia areata. Some clones in this sample may be carry-over from other donors' samples. The sequencing here drew on whole blood, taken in connection with sensitization to the hapten diphenylcyclopropenone (DPC). V and J are TRBV2 and TRBJ1-1, with D unclear. CDR3 sequence reads: CASSNGNTEAFF. In nucleotides, the CDR3 is TGTGCCAGCAGTAACGGTAACACTGAAGCTTTCTTT.